This TCR beta chain was sequenced during a study of OX40 agonist ivuxolimab in advanced cancers. In terms of the full investigation: The costimulatory receptor OX40 (CD134) was targeted by ivuxolimab, a fully human IgG2 agonistic monoclonal antibody. Three dose-escalation patients achieved partial responses, one with hepatocellular carcinoma and two with cutaneous melanoma. The purpose of peripheral TCRbeta sequencing was to test whether ivuxolimab changed TCR sequence diversity and led to clonal T-cell expansion. Among the 50 to 55 dose-escalation patients, approximately 20 had hepatocellular carcinoma, roughly 15 melanoma, 9 renal cell carcinoma and 9 head and neck cancer. Patients were allowed to have had prior anti-PD-1, anti-PD-L1 or anti-CTLA-4 therapy, and 30% to 40% of the dose-escalation patients had previously received checkpoint inhibitors. The dose-escalation cohort was roughly 83% male with a mean age of roughly 62 years, ranging from 23 to 79. Intravenous ivuxolimab was administered to patients every 2 weeks at six dose levels: 0.01, 0.1, 0.3, 1.5, 3 and 10 mg/kg. The paper reports the monotherapy dose-escalation portion (N = 52 patients) of the phase I ivuxolimab trial. The investigation overall reported the following: At doses from 0.1 to 3.0 mg/kg, clonal expansion was seen in both CD4+ and CD8+ blood T cells between baseline and week 6. Low levels of normalized T-cell clonal expansion were also seen in some nonresponding patients. Partial responders in the 0.1-3.0 mg/kg groups had among the lowest normalized peripheral clonal expansion, especially among CD8+ T cells. After ivuxolimab, CD8+ T cells had more expanded clones than CD4+ T cells on average. The antigen specificity of the clonally expanded peripheral T cells was not determined.

With regard to this clone: What antigen it recognizes has not been identified. One base away there is no much larger clone; base qualities are not given.

V was cut back by 7 bases and J by 1 base, leaving a gap of 7 bases between them. Including cysteine and phenylalanine, the CDR3 has 13 amino acids. CDR3 DNA only is kept here, 39 bases in frame from base 1. Sequences MNHEY (CDR1) and SMNVEV (CDR2) are obtained from the germline V gene (reference sequence). Patients with a history of autoimmune disease or receiving systemic immunosuppression were excluded from the trial. In every dose cohort, peripheral blood was drawn for TCR sequencing at baseline, cycle 4 day 1, and cycle 7 day 1. Samples came from an open-label, multicenter, first-in-human phase I dose-escalation trial of ivuxolimab. The trial enrolled adults with locally advanced or metastatic head and neck squamous cell, hepatocellular, melanoma or renal cell carcinoma. CD4+ and CD8+ T cells were sorted separately from peripheral blood before TCR sequencing. Genomic DNA was isolated from the sorted cells so that the TCRbeta CDR3 region could be sequenced. The immunoSEQ Assay was used for sequencing of TCRbeta CDR3 regions. As stored in TCRdb, this immuneACCESS dataset retains in-frame rearrangements with V and J assigned. A fraction of the clones does not appear; measured against another copy, unresolved V genes explain less than half of the discrepancy, and the remainder lacks a known reason. The sample contains about 68,000 clones, 70% to 90% of them found a single time. In total, the top ten clones hold approximately 1% of the sample.

The receptor comes from an adult with an advanced solid tumor such as melanoma, head and neck, liver or kidney cancer. Specimen: CD4+ or CD8+ T cells sorted from blood, collected in a trial of the OX40 agonist ivuxolimab. The chain is made from TRBV27 and TRBJ2-2, with a tentative D gene TRBD1 over 5 matching bases. The CDR3 region reads CASKRGNTGELFF. The bases are TGTGCCAGCAAAAGGGGGAACACCGGGGAGCTGTTTTTT.